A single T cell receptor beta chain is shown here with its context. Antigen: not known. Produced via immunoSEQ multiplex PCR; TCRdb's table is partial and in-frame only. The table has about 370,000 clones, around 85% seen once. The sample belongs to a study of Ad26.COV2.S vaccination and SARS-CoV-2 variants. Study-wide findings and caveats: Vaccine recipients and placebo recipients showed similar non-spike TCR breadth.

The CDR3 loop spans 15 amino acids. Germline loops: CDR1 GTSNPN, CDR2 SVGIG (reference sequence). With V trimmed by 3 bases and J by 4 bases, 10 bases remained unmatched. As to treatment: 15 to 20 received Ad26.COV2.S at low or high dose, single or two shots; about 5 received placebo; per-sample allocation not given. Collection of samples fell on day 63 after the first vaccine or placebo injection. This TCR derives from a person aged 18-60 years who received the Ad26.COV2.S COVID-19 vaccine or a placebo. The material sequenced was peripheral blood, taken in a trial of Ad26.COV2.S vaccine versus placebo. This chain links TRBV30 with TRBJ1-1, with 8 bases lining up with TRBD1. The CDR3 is CAWSPHRGGSTEAFF. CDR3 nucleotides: TGTGCCTGGAGCCCCCACAGGGGGGGGAGCACTGAAGCTTTCTTT. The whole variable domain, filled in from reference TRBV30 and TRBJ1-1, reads SQTIHQWPATLVQPVGSPLSLECTVEGTSNPNLYWYRQAAGRGLQLLFYSVGIGQISSEVPQNLSASRPQDRQFILSSKKLLLSDSGFYLCAWSPHRGGSTEAFFGQGTRLTVV.